This T cell receptor beta chain was retrieved from a study of read filtering for tumor transcriptome and immune sequencing. Looking at the study overall: R-ISS stage counts were eight or nine for I, about 16 for II, 7 for III.

The V end was cut by 2 bases, the J end by 7 bases, with 8 bases between. CDR3 length: 12 amino acids. Germline values: CDR1 MDHEN, CDR2 SYDVKM. There are many counts of this clonotype. Sampling of bone marrow took place during active disease in every patient. The library was built from roughly 400 ng RNA with molecular barcoded adaptors for alpha/delta and beta/gamma chains. One entry per CDR3 protein, called by TCRdb with MiXCR from the reads. Among under 35,000 distinct CDR3 sequences listed, approximately 18% were seen once. The V and J genes are TRBV28 and TRBJ1-1, with D unresolved. The clonotype comes from a donor at least 40 years old with multiple myeloma. The sequenced sample was a population of CD138-negative cells sorted from bone marrow. The CDR3 sequence is CASSLGRFEAFF. For the CDR3, the DNA is TGTGCCAGCAGTTTAGGGCGCTTTGAAGCTTTCTTT.